These T cell receptor beta chains were read from a single sample in a study of beta chain features in type 1 diabetes. Libraries were prepared by immunoSEQ multiplex PCR; TCRdb keeps only in-frame clonotypes and omits some of them. The profile shows a few hundred thousand clones, over 8.5% of them singletons. The source material was central memory CD4+ T cells from blood. The receptors stem from a man aged 25 to 40 with type 1 diabetes. Each CDR3 is given with its conserved first and last residue. A D gene is named only where the DNA matches it firmly. Clone size is given for some rows only: seen once, a few or many times, or a class if the clone is expanded.

v_gene	j_gene	abundance	d_gene	CDR3nt	CDR3aa
TRBV7-2	TRBJ1-2	few	NA	TGTGCCAGCAGCTTAGTTACCCCAGGGAAGGCTGGCTACACCTTC	CASSLVTPGKAGYTF
TRBV19	TRBJ2-2	few	TRBD1	TGTGCCAGTAATATCATACAGGGGGTCACCGGGGAGCTGTTTTTT	CASNIIQGVTGELFF
TRBV5-4	TRBJ2-1	few	NA	TGTGCCAGCAGCTTTTCAGGGTTCTCCTACAATGAGCAGTTCTTC	CASSFSGFSYNEQFF
TRBV4-1	TRBJ2-3	few	NA	TGCGCCAGCAGCCGCCTGGTAAGCACAGATACGCAGTATTTT	CASSRLVSTDTQYF
TRBV4-3	TRBJ1-2	NA	NA	TGCGCCAGCAGCCAAGATATGAGTTCTAACTATGGCTACACCTTC	CASSQDMSSNYGYTF
TRBV10-3	TRBJ1-2	NA	TRBD1	TGTGCCATCAGTGACGGGACAGGCAACGGCTACACCTTC	CAISDGTGNGYTF
TRBV18	TRBJ1-1	many	NA	TGTGCCAGCTCACCACAAGGGGATACTGAAGCTTTCTTT	CASSPQGDTEAFF
TRBV6-1	TRBJ1-1	NA	NA	TGTGCCAGCAGATTACAGGGTGACGGAGAAGCTTTCTTT	CASRLQGDGEAFF
TRBV9	TRBJ1-2	NA	NA	TGTGCCAGCAGCGGGTCCGGGAGGCGCAACTATGGCTACACCTTC	CASSGSGRRNYGYTF
TRBV7-9	TRBJ2-3	many	TRBD2	TGTGCCAGCAGCTTTGGTAGCGGGAGTGCAGATACGCAGTATTTT	CASSFGSGSADTQYF
TRBV10-3	TRBJ2-2	many	NA	TGTGCCATCAGTGATCTGGTGGCCGGGGAGCTGTTTTTT	CAISDLVAGELFF
TRBV18	TRBJ2-1	many	NA	TGTGCCAGCTCACCAAGGGGAGATGAGCAGTTCTTC	CASSPRGDEQFF
TRBV27	TRBJ2-7	many	TRBD1	TGTGCCAGCAGGGGGGGGACAGGGCCCCACGAGCAGTACTTC	CASRGGTGPHEQYF
TRBV6-5	TRBJ2-5	NA	NA	TGTGCCAGCAGTGCCCCTCAGGGGCACCAAGAGACCCAGTACTTC	CASSAPQGHQETQYF
TRBV7-2	TRBJ2-5	many	NA	TGTGCCAGCACCCCAGGCGCCCAAGAGACCCAGTACTTC	CASTPGAQETQYF
TRBV6-1	TRBJ2-3	many	NA	TGTGCCAGCAGTCAGGGATTGTCGGATACGCAGTATTTT	CASSQGLSDTQYF
TRBV27	TRBJ2-5	few	NA	TGTGCCAGCAGTTTAGTCCTCGGGGAGACCCAGTACTTC	CASSLVLGETQYF
TRBV10-3	TRBJ2-3	NA	NA	TGTGCCAGCAGTCAAGGGCTGAATGCGCAGTATTTT	CASSQGLNAQYF
TRBV7-3	TRBJ1-1	NA	NA	TGTGCCAGCAGCCCTTCGAGTTGGGGAACTGAAGCTTTCTTT	CASSPSSWGTEAFF
TRBV9	TRBJ2-7	few	NA	TGTGCCAGCAGCGTAGTCGGGAGGAGACAGGGACCGTACGAGCAGTACTTC	CASSVVGRRQGPYEQYF
TRBV10-3	TRBJ1-5	NA	NA	TGTGCCATCAGTACAGGGAATCGAGAACAGCCCCAGCATTTT	CAISTGNREQPQHF
TRBV11-2	TRBJ2-5	many	TRBD1	TGTGCCAGCAGCTTGGGACAGTTCCAAGAGACCCAGTACTTC	CASSLGQFQETQYF
TRBV28	TRBJ1-5	many	TRBD1	TGTGCCAGCAGAGAAATAACAGGGGGGGAACAGCCCCAGCATTTT	CASREITGGEQPQHF
TRBV29-1	TRBJ2-3	few	NA	TGCAGCGTGAAGCCTGTCGACGGAAACACAGATACGCAGTATTTT	CSVKPVDGNTDTQYF
TRBV7-8	TRBJ2-7	NA	NA	TGCACCAGCCGCTTGGGCACCTACGAGCAGTACTTC	CTSRLGTYEQYF
TRBV19	TRBJ1-2	NA	NA	TGTGCCAGTAGTATAGCCCAGGGAGAGAACTATGGCTACACCTTC	CASSIAQGENYGYTF
TRBV2	TRBJ2-7	NA	NA	TGTGCCAGCGAGGACTGGTACGAGCAGTACTTC	CASEDWYEQYF
TRBV7-8	TRBJ1-1	few	NA	TGTGCCAGCAGCTATTCGGGACAAATGAACACTGAAGCTTTCTTT	CASSYSGQMNTEAFF
TRBV2	TRBJ2-7	NA	TRBD1	TGTGCCAGCAGAGGCGGACAGGGGAGGGCATCCTACGAGCAGTACTTC	CASRGGQGRASYEQYF
TRBV7-9	TRBJ1-1	few	NA	TGTGCCAGCCGCGCCCTTGTGGACACTGAAGCTTTCTTT	CASRALVDTEAFF
TRBV27	TRBJ2-1	NA	NA	TGTGCCAGCAGTTCCACTTACCGCAATGAGCAGTTCTTC	CASSSTYRNEQFF
TRBV4-1	TRBJ2-7	NA	TRBD2	TGTGCCAGCAGCCATCGGACTAGCGGGAGGTACGAGCAGTACTTC	CASSHRTSGRYEQYF
TRBV10-3	TRBJ2-7	many	TRBD1	TGTGCCATCAGTGGGGACAGGGGGGACTACGAGCAGTACTTC	CAISGDRGDYEQYF
TRBV5-1	TRBJ2-3	NA	NA	TGCGCCAGCAGCTCGGCAGATACGCAGTATTTT	CASSSADTQYF
TRBV10-3	TRBJ2-7	few	TRBD1	TGTGCCATCAGTGGGACAGGGGGCGAGCAGTACTTC	CAISGTGGEQYF
TRBV9	TRBJ2-3	few	TRBD1	TGTGCCAGCAACCCGGACAGGGGAGAAGATACGCAGTATTTT	CASNPDRGEDTQYF
TRBV7-9	TRBJ1-4	NA	TRBD1	TGTGCCAGCAGCTTAGGGGACAGGGACTCCGAAAAACTGTTTTTT	CASSLGDRDSEKLFF
TRBV11-2	TRBJ2-1	NA	TRBD2	TGTGCCAGCAGCTTAGAAGGCGGGAGTATGGATGAGCAGTTCTTC	CASSLEGGSMDEQFF
TRBV10-3	TRBJ1-3	few	NA	TGTGCCATCAGTGGACAGGGAAACACCATATATTTT	CAISGQGNTIYF
TRBV10-1	TRBJ2-7	few	NA	TGCGCCAGCAGAACAGCGCATGAGGGGGGCGAGCAGTACTTC	CASRTAHEGGEQYF
TRBV6-5	TRBJ2-7	NA	TRBD1	TGTGCCAGCAAACCGGCCGGGACAGGACCCTACGAGCAGTACTTC	CASKPAGTGPYEQYF
TRBV10-3	TRBJ1-1	few	NA	TGTGCCATCAGCCCAACGGACACTAAAATTGAAGCTTTCTTT	CAISPTDTKIEAFF
TRBV29-1	TRBJ2-7	NA	NA	TGCAGCGTTCAGGGGACTCTTAGCTCCTACGAGCAGTACTTC	CSVQGTLSSYEQYF
TRBV5-4	TRBJ2-7	NA	NA	TGTGCCAGCAGCCTGGGGTCCGATTACGAGCAGTACTTC	CASSLGSDYEQYF
TRBV2	TRBJ2-7	few	TRBD1	TGTGCCAGCAGTTCCCGGGACAGGGGAGCCTACGAGCAGTACTTC	CASSSRDRGAYEQYF
TRBV6-6	TRBJ2-1	few	NA	TGTGCCATCAGGGACCCCTCCTACAATGAGCAGTTCTTC	CAIRDPSYNEQFF
TRBV5-6	TRBJ2-1	NA	TRBD2	TGTGCCAGCAGCTTTGGGCGGGGGAGAGGATATTACAATGAGCAGTTCTTC	CASSFGRGRGYYNEQFF
TRBV28	TRBJ2-3	many	TRBD1	TGTGCCAGCACCCTCGGGACAGGGGGCATTTATACGCAGTATTTT	CASTLGTGGIYTQYF
TRBV6-1	TRBJ2-5	few	NA	TGTGCCAGCAGCGCGGTAGTTCAGGAGACCCAGTACTTC	CASSAVVQETQYF
TRBV19	TRBJ2-7	few	TRBD1	TGTGCCAGCCGGCTCAAGGGACAGGTGACCTACGAGCAGTACTTC	CASRLKGQVTYEQYF
TRBV18	TRBJ2-7	few	NA	TGTGCCAGCTCACCACCGAGTGTACGGGATCTCGAGCAGTACTTC	CASSPPSVRDLEQYF
TRBV2	TRBJ1-1	NA	NA	TGTGCCAGCAGCGACGAGACTCTCGGAGTCGCTGAAGCTTTCTTT	CASSDETLGVAEAFF
TRBV6-6	TRBJ1-2	few	TRBD1	TGTGCCAGCAGAGAACAGGGGATCTATGGCTACACCTTC	CASREQGIYGYTF